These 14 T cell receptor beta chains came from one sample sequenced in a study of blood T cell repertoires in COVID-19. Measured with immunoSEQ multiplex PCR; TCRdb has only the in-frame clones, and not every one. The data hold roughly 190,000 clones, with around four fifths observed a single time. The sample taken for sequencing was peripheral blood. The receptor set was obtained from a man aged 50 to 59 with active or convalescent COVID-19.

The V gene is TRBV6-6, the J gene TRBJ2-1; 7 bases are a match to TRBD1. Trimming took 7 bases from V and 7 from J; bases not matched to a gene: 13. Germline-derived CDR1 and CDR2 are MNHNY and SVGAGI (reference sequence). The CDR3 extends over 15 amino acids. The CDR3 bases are TGTGCCAGCATCCTCGGGCAGGGGGTGTCGAATGAGCAGTTCTTC. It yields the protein CASILGQGVSNEQFF.

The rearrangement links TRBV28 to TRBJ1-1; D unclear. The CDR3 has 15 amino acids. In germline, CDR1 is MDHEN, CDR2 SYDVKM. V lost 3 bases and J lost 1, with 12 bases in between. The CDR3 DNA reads TGTGCCAGCAGTTTTCCCCAGGCTGGGAACACTGAAGCTTTCTTT. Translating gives CASSFPQAGNTEAFF.

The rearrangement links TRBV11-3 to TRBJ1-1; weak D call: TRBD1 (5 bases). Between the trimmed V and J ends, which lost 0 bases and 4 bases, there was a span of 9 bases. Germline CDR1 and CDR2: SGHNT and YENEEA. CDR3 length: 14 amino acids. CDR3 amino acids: CASSLEAGSTEAFF. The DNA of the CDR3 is TGTGCCAGCAGCTTAGAGGCAGGGTCCACTGAAGCTTTCTTT.

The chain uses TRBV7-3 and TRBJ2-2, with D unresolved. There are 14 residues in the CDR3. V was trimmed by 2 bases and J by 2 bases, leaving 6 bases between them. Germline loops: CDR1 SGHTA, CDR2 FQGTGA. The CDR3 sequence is CASSLGGNTGELFF. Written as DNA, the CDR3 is TGTGCCAGCAGCTTAGGTGGCAACACCGGGGAGCTGTTTTTT.

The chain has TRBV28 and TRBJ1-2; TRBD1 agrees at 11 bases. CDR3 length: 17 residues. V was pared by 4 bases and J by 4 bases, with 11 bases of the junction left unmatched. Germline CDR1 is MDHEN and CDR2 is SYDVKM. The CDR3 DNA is TGTGCCAGCAGTTACGGACAGGGGGCGTACCGTGGCTATGGCTACACCTTC. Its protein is CASSYGQGAYRGYGYTF.

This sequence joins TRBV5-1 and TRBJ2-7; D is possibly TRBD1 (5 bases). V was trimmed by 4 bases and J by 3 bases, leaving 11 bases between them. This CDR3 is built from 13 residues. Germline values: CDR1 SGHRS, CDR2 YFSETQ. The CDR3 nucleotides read TGCGCCAGCAGCCAAGGACACAACTACGAGCAGTACTTC. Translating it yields CASSQGHNYEQYF.

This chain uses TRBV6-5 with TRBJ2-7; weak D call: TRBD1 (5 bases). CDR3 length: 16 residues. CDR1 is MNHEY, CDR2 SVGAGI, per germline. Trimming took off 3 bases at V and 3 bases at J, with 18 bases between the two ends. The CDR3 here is CASSYMPPSRDYEQYF. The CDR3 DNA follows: TGTGCCAGCAGTTATATGCCCCCGAGCAGGGACTACGAGCAGTACTTC.

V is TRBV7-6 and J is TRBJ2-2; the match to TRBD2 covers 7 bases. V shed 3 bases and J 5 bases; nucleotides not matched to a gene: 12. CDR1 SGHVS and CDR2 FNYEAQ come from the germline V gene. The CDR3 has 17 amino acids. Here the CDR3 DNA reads TGTGCCAGCAGCTTGAGGGAGGGTCTAGCTAGGACCGGGGAGCTGTTTTTT. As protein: CASSLREGLARTGELFF.

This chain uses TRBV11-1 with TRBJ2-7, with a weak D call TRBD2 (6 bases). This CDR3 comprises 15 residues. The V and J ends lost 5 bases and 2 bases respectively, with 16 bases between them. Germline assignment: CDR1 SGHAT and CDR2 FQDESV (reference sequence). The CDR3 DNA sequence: TGTGCCAGCAGCCAGGGACTCCTTGAGACCTACGAGCAGTACTTC. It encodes CASSQGLLETYEQYF.

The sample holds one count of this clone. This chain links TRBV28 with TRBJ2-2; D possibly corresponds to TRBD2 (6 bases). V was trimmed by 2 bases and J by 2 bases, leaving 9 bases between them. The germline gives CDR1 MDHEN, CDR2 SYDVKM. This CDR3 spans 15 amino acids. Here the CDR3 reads CASSLAGINTGELFF. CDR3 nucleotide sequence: TGTGCCAGCAGTTTAGCGGGAATCAACACCGGGGAGCTGTTTTTT.

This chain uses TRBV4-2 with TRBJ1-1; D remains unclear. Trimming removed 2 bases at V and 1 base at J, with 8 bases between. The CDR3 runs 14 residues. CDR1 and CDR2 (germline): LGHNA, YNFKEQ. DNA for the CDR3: TGTGCCAGCAGCCAACCACAGAGGAACACTGAAGCTTTCTTT. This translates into CASSQPQRNTEAFF.

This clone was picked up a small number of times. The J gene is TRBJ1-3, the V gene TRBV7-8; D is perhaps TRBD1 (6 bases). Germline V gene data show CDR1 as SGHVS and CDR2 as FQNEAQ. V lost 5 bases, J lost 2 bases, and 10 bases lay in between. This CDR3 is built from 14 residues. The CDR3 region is CASSPQGPGNTIYF. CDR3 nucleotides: TGTGCCAGCAGCCCACAGGGCCCTGGAAACACCATATATTTT.

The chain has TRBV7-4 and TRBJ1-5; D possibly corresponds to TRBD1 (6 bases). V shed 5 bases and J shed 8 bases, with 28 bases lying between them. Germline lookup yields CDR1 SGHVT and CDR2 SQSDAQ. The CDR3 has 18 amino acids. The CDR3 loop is CASSLTRPQGSPQEPQHF. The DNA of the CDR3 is TGTGCCAGCAGCCTCACAAGGCCACAGGGTTCCCCTCAGGAGCCCCAGCATTTT.

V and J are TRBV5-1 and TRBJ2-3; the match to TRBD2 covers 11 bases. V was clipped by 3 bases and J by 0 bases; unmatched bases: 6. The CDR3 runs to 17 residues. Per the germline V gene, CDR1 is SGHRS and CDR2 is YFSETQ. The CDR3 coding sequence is TGCGCCAGCAGCTCAGTGACTAGCGGGGCTAGCACAGATACGCAGTATTTT. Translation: CASSSVTSGASTDTQYF.